What follows is one T cell receptor (beta chain) and its context. No antigen is known for it. Base qualities are not provided; no much larger clone lies one nucleotide away. Relative to germline, V is missing 5 bases and J is missing 2 bases, with 7 bases of the junction outside any gene match. The CDR3 sequence holds 16 residues, the cysteine and phenylalanine included. Only the CDR3 DNA stays, 48 bases, in frame from base 1. CDR1 SGHTA and CDR2 FQGNSA were looked up in the germline V gene. The entry originates in a study of T cells in localized non-small cell lung cancer (dated by TCRdb to 2018 to 2020). Turning to the overall study: T cell repertoires of a few hundred early-stage NSCLC patients were analyzed, with tumors being compared against uninvolved tumor-adjacent lungs. All 250 or so NSCLC patients in the cohort were treatment-naive and had localized lung tumors that were resected. The mean age of the NSCLC patients was 50 to 85 years, with 120 to 150 men and 95 to 110 women.

Points the paper makes about the study in general: Uninvolved tumor-adjacent lung showed the highest T cell clonality, higher than tumor, which suggests more focused antigenic responses in the adjacent lung. Because multi-region sequencing of the tumors was not done, intratumor heterogeneity could not be ruled out. Of the top 100 tumor clones, a median of 57 were detected in paired uninvolved adjacent lung; under 35 were also among that lung's top 100. Since the design was exploratory, TCR variables were selected using unadjusted p-values with no false-discovery rate correction. Longer overall survival was associated with higher T cell density in blood, whereas shorter survival was associated with higher clonality in adjacent lung.

The immunoSEQ Assay was used to sequence TCR beta CDR3 regions from DNA. Under the source paper's analysis protocol: T cell density was computed as TCR beta template counts normalized to usable DNA estimated by amplifying housekeeping genes. Richness was estimated with the preseqR package, extrapolating to 400,000 templates for PBMC samples and 120,000 templates for tissue samples. Clonality was defined as one minus Pielou's evenness. To identify tissue-enriched TCRs, differential abundance testing was run on productive amino-acid clonotypes with a minimum total count of 5 and an alpha of 0.1. The Jaccard Index and the Morisita Overlap Index were used to measure repertoire overlap between compartments. TCR beta CDR3s were clustered by GLIPH together with public tetramer-defined viral CDR3s, and at least three viral sequences plus V-gene enrichment were required for viral motifs. In its TCRdb copy, this immuneACCESS table keeps in-frame sequences only and misses some clones. Where compared with another copy, unresolved V genes explain less than half of these, and the others have no known cause. That table furnishes V, J and clone size, whereas the DNA furnished D and trimming. Here the sample has tens of thousands of clones; about 78% occur a single time. The ten largest clones take up roughly 35% of the sample.

At diagnosis, tumor, uninvolved tumor-adjacent lung and peripheral blood were collected and then preserved as a mix of FFPE and fresh-frozen material. For TCR repertoire profiling, the blood samples were analyzed as peripheral blood mononuclear cells. The V gene is TRBV7-2 and the J gene is TRBJ2-7; 12 of the junction bases match TRBD2. The clonotype comes from a male donor older than 55 with stage II squamous cell lung carcinoma. Sequencing used peripheral blood, obtained before any cancer treatment. CDR3 sequence: CASSPGLAGIPYEQYF. In nucleotides, the sequence is TGTGCCAGCAGCCCCGGACTAGCGGGAATCCCCTACGAGCAGTACTTC.